This passage covers 32 T cell receptor beta chains from one sample sequenced in a study of blood T cell repertoires in COVID-19 (dated by TCRdb to the early 2020s). Library preparation was by the immunoSEQ multiplex PCR assay. Here the immuneACCESS table is served through TCRdb, limited to in-frame sequences with V and J called. Missing clones are a known gap in these copies; in checked studies unresolved V genes cover under half, and the rest lacks a known reason. The sample yields some 93,000 clones; approximately 84% were counted once. The ten largest clones add up to 8.5% to 12% of the sample. The sequenced material came from peripheral blood. Receptors were obtained from a man between 65 and 85 years old with acute or convalescent COVID-19.

The gene calls are TRBV3-1 (or the pseudogene TRBV3-2) and TRBJ2-7, with TRBD2 as a possible D gene (6 bases). The CDR3 length is 12 residues. The V end was cut by 4 bases, the J end by 4 bases, with 8 bases between. The germline gives CDR1 LGHDT, CDR2 YNNKEL (reference sequence). As DNA, the CDR3 is TGTGCCAGCAGCCCCGGGGGATACGAGCAGTACTTC. Translation gives CASSPGGYEQYF.

This chain joins TRBV5-1 and TRBJ1-2, with a weak D call TRBD1 (6 bases). CDR3 length: 13 amino acids. Trimming cost V 2 bases and J 8 bases, with 13 bases left between them. The germline V gene has CDR1 SGHRS and CDR2 YFSETQ. CDR3 sequence reads: CASSFEGGAGYTF. The CDR3 region has the DNA TGCGCCAGCAGCTTCGAAGGGGGGGCCGGCTACACCTTC.

This sequence joins TRBV7-2 and TRBJ2-1; 15 bases match TRBD2. Germline V gene lookup returns CDR1 SGHTA and CDR2 FQGNSA. J lost 9 bases, V lost 5 bases, and 8 bases had no gene match. CDR3 size: 16 residues. CDR3 sequence (DNA): TGTGCCAGCAGCCCGTCGAGGACTAGCGGGGGGGGTGAGCAGTTCTTC. It codes for CASSPSRTSGGGEQFF.

V is TRBV6-5 and J is TRBJ2-4; 11 nucleotides match TRBD2. Germline loops: CDR1 MNHEY, CDR2 SVGAGI. This CDR3 comprises 14 residues. Losses at the gene ends were 6 bases for V and 8 bases for J; bases not matched to a gene: 6. The CDR3 reads CASRLGTSGDIQYF. In nucleotides, the CDR3 is TGTGCCAGCAGGCTAGGGACTAGCGGAGACATTCAGTACTTC.

J is TRBJ1-4 and V is TRBV6-5; the match to TRBD1 covers 7 bases. Germline CDR1 MNHEY, CDR2 SVGAGI. The CDR3 runs to 14 residues. V was pared by 0 bases and J by 8 bases, with 3 bases of the junction left unmatched. CDR3 sequence (DNA): TGTGCCAGCAGTTACTCGACAGGGTCAGAAAAACTGTTTTTT. Protein sequence: CASSYSTGSEKLFF.

The genes are TRBV5-1 and TRBJ2-5; D perhaps matches TRBD1 (5 bases). The germline V gene encodes CDR1 SGHRS and CDR2 YFSETQ. The V end lost 5 bases, the J end lost 2 bases, and 13 bases lay between the germline ends. There are 14 residues in the CDR3. CDR3 DNA: TGCGCCAGCAGTCCTGGGTCAGGGCAAGAGACCCAGTACTTC. This sequence encodes CASSPGSGQETQYF. Looking up the rest from reference TRBV5-1 and TRBJ2-5 gives the full variable domain: KAGVTQTPRYLIKTRGQQVTLSCSPISGHRSVSWYQQTPGQGLQFLFEYFSETQRNKGNFPGRFSGRQFSNSRSEMNVSTLELGDSALYLCASSPGSGQETQYFGPGTRLLVL.

This clone was seen only a few times. J is TRBJ1-4 and V is TRBV24-1, with TRBD1 identical over 10 bases. This CDR3 is built from 15 residues. Germline CDR1 is KGHDR and CDR2 is SFDVKD. V dropped 5 bases and J dropped 8; count of bases not matched to a gene: 7. The CDR3 loop reads CATSVRDRGREKLFF. DNA for the CDR3: TGTGCCACCAGTGTTCGGGACAGGGGACGGGAAAAACTGTTTTTT.

This chain joins TRBV11-2 and TRBJ2-3; D ambiguous. Germline CDR1 reads SGHAT; CDR2 reads FQNNGV. The CDR3 sequence is 14 residues long. Trimming cost V 5 bases and J 0 bases, with 9 bases left between them. The CDR3 coding sequence is TGTGCCAGCAGCCCCGGTACTAGCACAGATACGCAGTATTTT. Translating gives CASSPGTSTDTQYF.

This clone has more than one count but fewer than ten. The V call is TRBV18, the J call TRBJ1-1; 8 bases line up with TRBD1. The V and J ends lost 3 bases and 1 base, in that order; junction bases with no gene match: 1. The germline V gene encodes CDR1 KGHSH and CDR2 LQKENI. The CDR3 length is 14 residues. CDR3 loop: CASSPDRGNTEAFF. The DNA of the CDR3 is TGTGCCAGCTCACCCGACAGGGGGAACACTGAAGCTTTCTTT.

This clone was seen a few times. The V gene is TRBV14, the J gene TRBJ1-2; 7 positions agree with TRBD1. Germline CDR1 SGHDN, CDR2 FVKESK. The V and J ends lost 4 bases and 8 bases, in that order; junction bases with no gene match: 10. The CDR3 covers 14 residues. DNA for the CDR3: TGTGCCAGCAGCCGATGGGGACAGCTAGAGGGCTACACCTTC. The encoded protein is CASSRWGQLEGYTF.

This clone was seen a handful of times. The DNA of the CDR3 is TGTGCCAGCGGGAGCGGGAGCGGCACAGATACGCAGTATTTT. This encodes CASGSGSGTDTQYF. The V gene is TRBV28, the J gene TRBJ2-3, with 8 bases matching TRBD2. Looked up from germline, CDR1 is MDHEN and CDR2 is SYDVKM. This CDR3 has 14 residues. The ends lost 8 bases at V and 1 base at J; junction bases unmatched: 5.

The rearrangement links TRBV4-1 to TRBJ1-2, with D possibly being TRBD1 (6 bases). Germline CDR1 MGHRA, CDR2 YSYEKL. This CDR3 spans 15 amino acids. V lost 1 base, J lost 0 bases, and 9 bases lay in between. The CDR3 DNA sequence: TGCGCCAGCAGCCAAGGACAGGCTACTAACTATGGCTACACCTTC. Its protein is CASSQGQATNYGYTF.

This clone was counted only a few times. The chain is built from TRBV2 and TRBJ2-2; tentatively, D is TRBD2 (6 bases). This CDR3 is built from 15 residues. V shed 6 bases and J shed 4 bases, with 15 bases lying between them. Germline V gives CDR1 SNHLY, CDR2 FYNNEI. The CDR3 here is CASRGPVTSTGELFF. The CDR3 DNA is TGTGCCAGCAGGGGTCCGGTGACTAGCACCGGGGAGCTGTTTTTT.

The J gene is TRBJ2-1, the V gene TRBV25-1; 13 nucleotides match TRBD2. Germline V CDR1 and CDR2: MGHDK, SYGVNS. The CDR3 loop spans 15 amino acids. With V trimmed by 5 bases and J by 9 bases, 7 bases remained unmatched. The CDR3 is CASSSTSGRRVEQFF. The CDR3 DNA sequence: TGTGCCAGCAGTTCGACTAGCGGGAGGAGGGTTGAGCAGTTCTTC.

The chain has TRBV30 and TRBJ2-3, with D possibly being TRBD2 (6 bases). CDR1 and CDR2 (germline): GTSNPN, SVGIG (reference sequence). CDR3 length: 17 amino acids. V gave up 1 base and J gave up 6 bases, with 23 bases separating them. In DNA, the CDR3 is TGTGCCTGGAGTGAAACCCTTTCACTAGCCCAGAGGGATACGCAGTATTTT. Translated: CAWSETLSLAQRDTQYF.

This clone appeared once. The chain is built from TRBV19 and TRBJ2-1, with TRBD2 matching over 7 bases. V lost 6 bases and J lost 7; bases outside the gene matches: 12. This CDR3 spans 15 amino acids. Germline lookup yields CDR1 LNHDA and CDR2 SQIVND (reference sequence). The CDR3 protein is CASRAISGLRNEQFF. DNA for the CDR3: TGTGCCAGTAGAGCAATTAGCGGGTTAAGGAATGAGCAGTTCTTC.

J is TRBJ1-1 and V is TRBV7-3; D possibly corresponds to TRBD1 (6 bases). V lost 2 bases, J lost 1 base, and 17 bases lay in between. Germline CDR1 and CDR2: SGHTA and FQGTGA. The CDR3 is 17 residues long. The CDR3 DNA follows: TGTGCCAGCAGCTTACGACCTTGGGCAGGGGAGAACACTGAAGCTTTCTTT. This encodes CASSLRPWAGENTEAFF.

To note about this clone: The same CDR3 can be traced to other DNA sequences in this sample. The chain combines TRBV30 with TRBJ1-2; no clear D gene. The CDR3 spans 13 residues. The germline V and J ends were trimmed by 2 bases and 1 base, with 8 bases remaining between them. Per germline, CDR1 GTSNPN and CDR2 SVGIG (reference sequence). The CDR3 nucleotides are TGTGCCTGGAGTTTGGGCATTAACTATGGCTACACCTTC. It specifies CAWSLGINYGYTF.

V is TRBV6-1 and J is TRBJ2-7; TRBD1 matches at 11 bases. CDR1 is MNHNS, CDR2 SASEGT, per germline. V shed 6 bases, J shed 2 bases, and the junction held 6 bases outside the gene matches. This CDR3 has 15 amino acids. CDR3 in amino acids: CASSLGTGGAYEQYF. The CDR3 DNA sequence: TGTGCCAGCAGCCTCGGGACAGGGGGAGCCTACGAGCAGTACTTC.

The chain joins TRBV4-2 to TRBJ1-6; no clear D. The CDR3 spans 13 residues. Trimming left V 1 base short and J 7 bases short, with 5 bases between. Germline CDR1 and CDR2: LGHNA and YNFKEQ. CDR3 sequence (DNA): TGTGCCAGCAGCCAAGTCGAGAATTCACCCCTCCACTTT. It encodes CASSQVENSPLHF.

The chain uses TRBV19 and TRBJ1-6; tentative D call: TRBD1 (6 bases). The V gene's germline CDR1 is LNHDA and CDR2 SQIVND (reference sequence). The CDR3 length is 18 residues. Trimming removed 4 bases from V and 7 bases from J, with 23 bases in between. The CDR3 protein is CASSTQTGSLLINSPLHF. The CDR3 DNA sequence: TGTGCCAGTAGTACTCAGACAGGATCCCTTCTTATCAATTCACCCCTCCACTTT.

The V and J genes are TRBV2 and TRBJ1-5; the match to TRBD1 covers 8 bases. The CDR3 loop spans 15 amino acids. V shed 5 bases, J shed 6 bases, and the junction held 9 bases outside the gene matches. The germline gives CDR1 SNHLY, CDR2 FYNNEI. CDR3 amino acids: CASSTPGGSGQPQHF. The CDR3 DNA is TGTGCCAGCAGTACCCCAGGGGGCAGCGGTCAGCCCCAGCATTTT.

This sequence joins TRBV2 and TRBJ1-5, with a tentative D call TRBD1 (5 bases). This CDR3 contains 13 residues. Germline V gene sequence: CDR1 SNHLY, CDR2 FYNNEI. Trimming took off 7 bases at V and 7 bases at J, with 14 bases between the two ends. The CDR3 region is CASTPGGGQPQHF. CDR3 coding DNA: TGTGCCAGCACCCCCGGGGGGGGACAGCCCCAGCATTTT. The full variable domain, completed using reference TRBV2 and TRBJ1-5, is EPEVTQTPSHQVTQMGQEVILRCVPISNHLYFYWYRQILGQKVEFLVSFYNNEISEKSEIFDDQFSVERPDGSNFTLKIRSTKLEDSAMYFCASTPGGGQPQHFGDGTRLSIL.

The chain combines TRBV2 with TRBJ2-7; D remains ambiguous. CDR1 SNHLY and CDR2 FYNNEI come from the germline V gene. Deletions cut 4 bases from V and 0 bases from J, with 7 bases between. This CDR3 contains 13 residues. For the CDR3, the DNA is TGTGCCAGCAGTGCGGGTGCCTCCTACGAGCAGTACTTC. Its protein product is CASSAGASYEQYF.

This chain's CDR3 is CASSLHFRTSGGYETQYF. The CDR3 DNA reads as TGTGCCAGCAGCTTACATTTCAGGACTAGCGGGGGGTATGAGACCCAGTACTTC. This rearrangement joins TRBV11-2 to TRBJ2-5; 14 bases are a match to TRBD2. There are 18 residues in the CDR3. The junction had 10 bases not matched to a gene; V was cut back by 2 bases and J by 5 bases. In germline, CDR1 is SGHAT, CDR2 FQNNGV.

This chain links TRBV7-2 with TRBJ1-5; D may be TRBD1 (5 bases). The V gene's germline CDR1 is SGHTA and CDR2 FQGNSA. Deletions cut 6 bases from V and 5 bases from J, with 20 bases between. The CDR3 has 16 amino acids. This chain's CDR3 is CASSQSRTIGHQPQHF. The CDR3 DNA reads as TGTGCCAGCAGTCAGTCCCGGACAATTGGACATCAGCCCCAGCATTTT. The variable domain in full, with the rest retrieved from reference TRBV7-2 and TRBJ1-5, is GAGVSQSPSNKVTEKGKDVELRCDPISGHTALYWYRQSLGQGLEFLIYFQGNSAPDKSGLPSDRFSAERTGGSVSTLTIQRTQQEDSAVYLCASSQSRTIGHQPQHFGDGTRLSIL.

The CDR3 nucleotides are TGTGCCAGCGCCGGGACTACAGCTCTGGACGAGCAGTACTTC. This sequence encodes CASAGTTALDEQYF. The V call is TRBV2, the J call TRBJ2-7; 7 bases are shared with TRBD2. This CDR3 has 14 residues. The J segment lost 5 bases and the V segment lost 8 bases, leaving 12 bases of the junction unmatched. Germline V CDR1 and CDR2: SNHLY, FYNNEI. The full variable domain, in which reference TRBV2 and TRBJ2-7 provide the parts outside the CDR3, is EPEVTQTPSHQVTQMGQEVILRCVPISNHLYFYWYRQILGQKVEFLVSFYNNEISEKSEIFDDQFSVERPDGSNFTLKIRSTKLEDSAMYFCASAGTTALDEQYFGPGTRLTVT.

This sequence joins TRBV30 and TRBJ2-7; D call uncertain. Germline CDR1 GTSNPN, CDR2 SVGIG (reference sequence). V lost 0 bases and J 6 bases, leaving 9 bases between the germline ends. The CDR3 runs to 12 residues. The CDR3 DNA reads as TGTGCCTGGAGTGTTGCAGGCTCCGAGCAGTACTTC. Protein product: CAWSVAGSEQYF. Looking up the rest from reference TRBV30 and TRBJ2-7 gives the full variable domain: SQTIHQWPATLVQPVGSPLSLECTVEGTSNPNLYWYRQAAGRGLQLLFYSVGIGQISSEVPQNLSASRPQDRQFILSSKKLLLSDSGFYLCAWSVAGSEQYFGPGTRLTVT.

J is TRBJ2-6 and V is TRBV19; possibly TRBD2 for D (6 bases). Germline V lookup: CDR1 LNHDA, CDR2 SQIVND (reference sequence). This CDR3 comprises 17 residues. V lost 7 bases and J 4 bases, leaving 20 bases between the germline ends. The CDR3 is CASTPSGGGSGANVLTF. CDR3 nucleotide sequence: TGTGCCAGTACCCCCTCGGGTGGGGGGTCCGGGGCCAACGTCCTGACTTTC.

The V call is TRBV6-5, the J call TRBJ2-7; D is undetermined. Per germline, CDR1 MNHEY and CDR2 SVGAGI. The length of the CDR3 is 14 residues. Trimming took 1 base from V and 2 from J, leaving 9 bases between them. The CDR3 DNA sequence: TGTGCCAGCAGTTACTTCGGCAGGACCTACGAGCAGTACTTC. The encoded protein is CASSYFGRTYEQYF.

In nucleotides, the CDR3 is TGTGCCAGCAGTGACAGGGGGCTAAGCACAGATACGCAGTATTTT. The encoded protein is CASSDRGLSTDTQYF. The gene calls are TRBV27 and TRBJ2-3; 10 bases line up with TRBD1. Trimming at V came to 5 bases and at J to 0 bases, leaving 2 bases not matched to a gene. Germline V lookup: CDR1 MNHEY, CDR2 SMNVEV (reference sequence). The CDR3 length is 15 residues.

The chain recombines TRBV7-2 with TRBJ2-1, with 10 bases matching TRBD2. CDR3 size: 15 residues. Germline V CDR1 and CDR2: SGHTA, FQGNSA. The CDR3 DNA follows: TGTGCTGGGGGACAGACTAGCGGGTTGCGCAATGAGCAGTTCTTC. Translating it yields CAGGQTSGLRNEQFF.